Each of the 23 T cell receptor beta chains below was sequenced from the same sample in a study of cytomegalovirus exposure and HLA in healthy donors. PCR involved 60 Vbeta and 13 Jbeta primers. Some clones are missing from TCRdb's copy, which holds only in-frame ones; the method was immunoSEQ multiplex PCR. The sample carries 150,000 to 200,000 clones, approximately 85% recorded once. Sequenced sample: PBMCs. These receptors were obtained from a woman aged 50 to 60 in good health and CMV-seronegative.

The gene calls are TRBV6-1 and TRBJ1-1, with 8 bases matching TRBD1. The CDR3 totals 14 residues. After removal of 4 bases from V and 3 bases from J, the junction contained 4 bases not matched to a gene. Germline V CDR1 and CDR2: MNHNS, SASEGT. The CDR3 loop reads CASSGTGRDTEAFF. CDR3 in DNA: TGTGCCAGCAGTGGGACAGGGAGGGACACTGAAGCTTTCTTT.

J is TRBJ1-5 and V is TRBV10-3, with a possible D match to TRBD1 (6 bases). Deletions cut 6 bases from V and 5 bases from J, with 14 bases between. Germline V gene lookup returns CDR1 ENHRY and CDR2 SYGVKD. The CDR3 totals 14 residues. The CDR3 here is CAIRGAGEHQPQHF. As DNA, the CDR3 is TGTGCCATCAGGGGGGCAGGGGAACATCAGCCCCAGCATTTT.

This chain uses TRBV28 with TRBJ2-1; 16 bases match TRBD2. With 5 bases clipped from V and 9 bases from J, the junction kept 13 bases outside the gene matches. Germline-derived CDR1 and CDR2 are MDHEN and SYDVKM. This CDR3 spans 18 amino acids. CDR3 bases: TGTGCCAGCAGTCCGGGGACTAGCGGGAGGGCCCGTAAGGGTGAGCAGTTCTTC. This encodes CASSPGTSGRARKGEQFF.

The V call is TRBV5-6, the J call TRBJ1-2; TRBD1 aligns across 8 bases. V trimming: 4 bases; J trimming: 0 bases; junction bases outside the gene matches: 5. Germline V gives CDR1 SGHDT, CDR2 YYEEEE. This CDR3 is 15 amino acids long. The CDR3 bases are TGTGCCAGCAGCCCAGGGGGCCCAGCTAACTATGGCTACACCTTC. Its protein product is CASSPGGPANYGYTF.

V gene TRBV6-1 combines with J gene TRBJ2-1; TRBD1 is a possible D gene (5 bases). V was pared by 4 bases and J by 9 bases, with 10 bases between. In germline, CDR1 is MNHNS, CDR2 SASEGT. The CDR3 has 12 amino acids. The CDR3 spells CASSARQLEQFF. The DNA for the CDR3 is TGTGCCAGCAGTGCAAGACAGCTTGAGCAGTTCTTC.

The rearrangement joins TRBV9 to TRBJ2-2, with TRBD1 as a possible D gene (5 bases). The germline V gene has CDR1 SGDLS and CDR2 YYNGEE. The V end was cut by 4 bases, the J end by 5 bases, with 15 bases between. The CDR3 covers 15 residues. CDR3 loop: CASSSQGAQTGELFF. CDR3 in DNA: TGTGCCAGCAGCTCCCAGGGTGCCCAAACCGGGGAGCTGTTTTTT. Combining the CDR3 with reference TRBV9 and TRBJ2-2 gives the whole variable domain DSGVTQTPKHLITATGQRVTLRCSPRSGDLSVYWYQQSLDQGLQFLIQYYNGEERAKGNILERFSAQQFPDLHSELNLSSLELGDSALYFCASSSQGAQTGELFFGEGSRLTVL.

The CDR3 bases are TGTGCCAGCAGAGATACAGGGACCCACTCCTACGAGCAGTACTTC. Translation gives CASRDTGTHSYEQYF. J is TRBJ2-7 and V is TRBV6-1; perhaps TRBD1 as D (6 bases). Trimming left V 6 bases short and J 0 bases short, with 15 bases between. The germline CDR1 and CDR2 sequences are MNHNS and SASEGT. The CDR3 runs to 15 residues.

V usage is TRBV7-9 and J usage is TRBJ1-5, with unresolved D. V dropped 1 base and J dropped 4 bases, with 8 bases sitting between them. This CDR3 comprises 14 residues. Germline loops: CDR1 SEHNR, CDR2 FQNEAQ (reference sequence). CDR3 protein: CASSLGGLNQPQHF. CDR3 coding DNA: TGTGCCAGCAGCTTAGGAGGGCTTAATCAGCCCCAGCATTTT.

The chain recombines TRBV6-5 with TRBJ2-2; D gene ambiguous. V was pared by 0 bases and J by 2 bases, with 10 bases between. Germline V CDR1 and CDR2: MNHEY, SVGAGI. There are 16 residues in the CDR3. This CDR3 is CASSYSRSLNTGELFF. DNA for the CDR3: TGTGCCAGCAGTTACTCGAGAAGTTTAAACACCGGGGAGCTGTTTTTT.

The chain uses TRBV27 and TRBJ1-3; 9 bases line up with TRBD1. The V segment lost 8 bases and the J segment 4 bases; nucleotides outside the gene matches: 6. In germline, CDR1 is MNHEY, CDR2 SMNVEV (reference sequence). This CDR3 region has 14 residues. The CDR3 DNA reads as TGTGCCAGCCAAGGGACAGGGAGAGGAAACACCATATATTTT. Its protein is CASQGTGRGNTIYF.

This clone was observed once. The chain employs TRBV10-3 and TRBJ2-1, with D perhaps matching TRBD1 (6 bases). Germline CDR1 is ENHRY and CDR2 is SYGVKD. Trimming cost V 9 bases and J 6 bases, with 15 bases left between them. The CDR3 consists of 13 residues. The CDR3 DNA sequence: TGTGCCATGAAAGGGGGAAGTGGCAATGAGCAGTTCTTC. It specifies CAMKGGSGNEQFF.

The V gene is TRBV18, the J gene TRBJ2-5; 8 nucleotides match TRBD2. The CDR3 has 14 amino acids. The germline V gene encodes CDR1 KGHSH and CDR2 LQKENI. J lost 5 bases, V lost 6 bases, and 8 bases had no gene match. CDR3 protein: CASSSQREWETQYF. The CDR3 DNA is TGTGCCAGCTCCAGTCAGCGGGAGTGGGAGACCCAGTACTTC.

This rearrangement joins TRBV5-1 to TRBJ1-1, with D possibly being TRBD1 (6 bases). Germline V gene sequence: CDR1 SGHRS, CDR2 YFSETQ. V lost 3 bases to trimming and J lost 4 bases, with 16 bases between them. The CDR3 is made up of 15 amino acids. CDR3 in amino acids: CASSSVRGAGTEAFF. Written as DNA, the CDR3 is TGCGCCAGCAGCTCCGTCAGGGGCGCGGGCACTGAAGCTTTCTTT.

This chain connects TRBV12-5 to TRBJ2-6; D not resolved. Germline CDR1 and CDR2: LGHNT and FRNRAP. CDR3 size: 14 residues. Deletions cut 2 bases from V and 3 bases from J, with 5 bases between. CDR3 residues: CASGLSNGANVLTF. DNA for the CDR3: TGTGCTAGTGGTTTGTCAAATGGGGCCAACGTCCTGACTTTC.

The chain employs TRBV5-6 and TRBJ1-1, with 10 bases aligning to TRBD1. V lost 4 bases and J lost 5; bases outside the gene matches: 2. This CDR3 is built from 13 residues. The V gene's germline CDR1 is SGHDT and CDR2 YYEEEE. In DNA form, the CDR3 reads TGTGCCAGCAGCCTGGACAGGGGGACTGAAGCTTTCTTT. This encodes CASSLDRGTEAFF.

This chain's CDR3 is CASSQVGDYQPQHF. For the CDR3, the DNA is TGCGCCAGCAGCCAAGTGGGGGACTATCAGCCCCAGCATTTT. This chain uses TRBV4-3 with TRBJ1-5, with D possibly TRBD1 on 5 matching bases. The V end lost 1 base, the J end lost 5 bases, and 9 bases lay between the germline ends. Germline CDR1 and CDR2: LGHNA and YSLEER. The CDR3 loop spans 14 amino acids.

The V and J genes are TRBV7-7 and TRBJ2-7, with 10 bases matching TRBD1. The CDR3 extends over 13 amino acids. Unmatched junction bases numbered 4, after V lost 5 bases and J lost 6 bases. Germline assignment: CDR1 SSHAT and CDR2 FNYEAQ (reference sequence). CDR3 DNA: TGTGCCAGCAGCCGGGACAGGGGTGCCGAGCAGTACTTC. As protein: CASSRDRGAEQYF.

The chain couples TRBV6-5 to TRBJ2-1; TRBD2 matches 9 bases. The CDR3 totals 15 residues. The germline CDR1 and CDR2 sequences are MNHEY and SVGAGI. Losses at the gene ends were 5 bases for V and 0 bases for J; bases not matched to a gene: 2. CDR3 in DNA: TGTGCCAGCAGTCCAGCGGGAGGCTCCTACAATGAGCAGTTCTTC. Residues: CASSPAGGSYNEQFF.

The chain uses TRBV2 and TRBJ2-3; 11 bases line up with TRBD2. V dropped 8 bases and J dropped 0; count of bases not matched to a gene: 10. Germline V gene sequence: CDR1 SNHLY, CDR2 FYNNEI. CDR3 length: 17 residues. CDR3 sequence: CASSGLAGRSSTDTQYF. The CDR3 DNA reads TGTGCCAGCTCAGGACTAGCGGGTCGATCTAGCACAGATACGCAGTATTTT.

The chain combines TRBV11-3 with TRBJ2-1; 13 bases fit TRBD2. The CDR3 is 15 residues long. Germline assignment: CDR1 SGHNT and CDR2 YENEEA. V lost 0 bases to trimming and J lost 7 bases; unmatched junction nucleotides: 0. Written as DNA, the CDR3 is TGTGCCAGCAGCTTAGAGGGACTAGCGGGAAATGAGCAGTTCTTC. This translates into CASSLEGLAGNEQFF.

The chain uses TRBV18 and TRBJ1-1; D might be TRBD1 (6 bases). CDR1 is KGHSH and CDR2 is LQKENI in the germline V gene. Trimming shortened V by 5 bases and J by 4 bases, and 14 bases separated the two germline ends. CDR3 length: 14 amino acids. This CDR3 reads CASSRQEKLTEAFF. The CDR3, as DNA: TGTGCCAGCTCAAGACAGGAAAAGCTCACTGAAGCTTTCTTT.

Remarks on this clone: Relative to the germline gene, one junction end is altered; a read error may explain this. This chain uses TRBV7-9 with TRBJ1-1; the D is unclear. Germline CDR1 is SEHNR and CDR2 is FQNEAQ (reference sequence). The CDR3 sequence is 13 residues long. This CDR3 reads CASSLEQNSEAFF. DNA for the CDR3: TGTGCCAGCAGCTTAGAACAGAACTCTGAAGCTTTCTTT. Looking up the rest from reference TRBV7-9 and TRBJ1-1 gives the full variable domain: DTGVSQNPRHKITKRGQNVTFRCDPISEHNRLYWYRQTLGQGPEFLTYFQNEAQLEKSRLLSDRFSAERPKGSFSTLEIQRTEQGDSAMYLCASSLEQNSEAFFGQGTRLTVV.

CDR3 nucleotides: TGTGCCAGCAGTCACGGCGGGGGATACGAGCAGTACTTC. It is translated as CASSHGGGYEQYF. This chain joins TRBV27 and TRBJ2-7, with 7 bases identical to TRBD2. The germline V gene has CDR1 MNHEY and CDR2 SMNVEV (reference sequence). CDR3 length: 13 residues. The V and J ends lost 5 bases and 4 bases, in that order; junction bases with no gene match: 5.